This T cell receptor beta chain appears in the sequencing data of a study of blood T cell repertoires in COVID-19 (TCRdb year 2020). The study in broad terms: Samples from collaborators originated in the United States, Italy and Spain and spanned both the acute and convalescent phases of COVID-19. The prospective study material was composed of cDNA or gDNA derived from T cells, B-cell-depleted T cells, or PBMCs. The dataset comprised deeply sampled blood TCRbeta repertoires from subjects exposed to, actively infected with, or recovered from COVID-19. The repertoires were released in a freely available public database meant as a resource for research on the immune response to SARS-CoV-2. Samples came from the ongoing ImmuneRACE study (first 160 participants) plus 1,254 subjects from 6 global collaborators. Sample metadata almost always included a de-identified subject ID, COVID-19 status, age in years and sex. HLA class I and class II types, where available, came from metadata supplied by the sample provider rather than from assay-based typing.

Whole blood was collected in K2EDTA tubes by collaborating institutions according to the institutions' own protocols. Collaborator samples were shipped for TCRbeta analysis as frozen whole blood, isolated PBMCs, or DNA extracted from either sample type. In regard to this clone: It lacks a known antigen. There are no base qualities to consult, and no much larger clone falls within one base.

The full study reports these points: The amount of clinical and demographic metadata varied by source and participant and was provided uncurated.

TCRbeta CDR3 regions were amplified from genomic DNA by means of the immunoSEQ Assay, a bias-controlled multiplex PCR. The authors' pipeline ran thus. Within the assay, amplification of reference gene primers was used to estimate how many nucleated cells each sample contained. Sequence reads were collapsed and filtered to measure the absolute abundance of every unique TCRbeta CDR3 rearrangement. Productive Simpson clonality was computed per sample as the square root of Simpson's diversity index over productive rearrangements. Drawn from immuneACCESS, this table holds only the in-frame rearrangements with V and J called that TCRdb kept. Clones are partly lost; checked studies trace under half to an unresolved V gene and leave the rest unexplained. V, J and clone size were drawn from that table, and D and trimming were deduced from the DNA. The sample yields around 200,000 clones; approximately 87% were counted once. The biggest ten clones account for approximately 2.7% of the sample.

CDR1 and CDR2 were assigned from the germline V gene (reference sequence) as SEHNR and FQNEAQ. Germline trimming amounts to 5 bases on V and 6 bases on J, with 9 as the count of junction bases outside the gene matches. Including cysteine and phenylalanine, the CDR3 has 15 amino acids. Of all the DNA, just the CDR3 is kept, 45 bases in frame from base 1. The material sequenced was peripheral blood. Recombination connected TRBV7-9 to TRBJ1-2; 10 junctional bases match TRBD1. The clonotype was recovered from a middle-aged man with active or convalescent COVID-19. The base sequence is TGTGCCAGCAGCACTCCGGGACAGGGGTTTGATGGCTACACCTTC. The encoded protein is CASSTPGQGFDGYTF.